The present entry profiles one TCR beta chain with its context. Its cognate antigen has yet to be identified. Per-nucleotide qualities are absent, and no much larger clonotype sits a single base away. TCRbeta CDR3 regions were amplified from genomic DNA by means of the immunoSEQ Assay, a bias-controlled multiplex PCR. On the study's bioinformatics: Nucleated cell counts per sample were estimated from amplification of reference gene primers within the assay. To quantify the absolute abundance of each unique TCRbeta CDR3 rearrangement, sequence reads were collapsed and filtered. Productive Simpson clonality was computed per sample as the square root of Simpson's diversity index over productive rearrangements. The table was pulled from immuneACCESS by TCRdb, which kept in-frame rearrangements only. Such tables lose some clones; where checked, under half of the loss comes from unresolved V genes, and the rest has no known cause. Clonal size and the V and J genes are those of that table, whereas D and trimming came from the DNA. For this sample the table gives roughly 300,000 clones, of which around 86% were detected only once. Of the sample, approximately 1.6% is held by the ten largest clones.

These data are taken from a study of blood T cell repertoires in COVID-19 (TCRdb year 2020). About the study as a whole: The collaborator samples originated in the United States, Italy and Spain and spanned the acute and convalescent phases of COVID-19. The material from the prospective study consisted of cDNA or gDNA derived from T cells, B-cell-depleted T cells, or PBMCs. Subjects who had been exposed to COVID-19, were actively infected with it, or had recovered from it provided the deeply sampled blood TCRbeta repertoires that made up the dataset. The repertoires were made available in a free public database intended to serve as a resource for research on the immune response to SARS-CoV-2. Samples came from the ongoing ImmuneRACE study (first 160 participants) plus 1,254 subjects from 6 global collaborators. Nearly every sample came with metadata listing a de-identified subject ID, COVID-19 status, age in years and sex. Where available, HLA class I and class II types were taken from metadata supplied by the sample provider and were not determined by assay-based typing.

Paper-wide results and their limitations: The amount of clinical and demographic metadata varied by source and participant and was provided uncurated.

Samples from volunteer blood donors who had recovered from COVID-19 were contributed by a second Seattle source. Collaborating institutions collected whole blood in K2EDTA tubes following their own protocols. For TCRbeta analysis, collaborators shipped samples in one of three forms: frozen whole blood, isolated PBMCs, or DNA extracted from either of those sample types. The sequence was collected from a woman aged 40 to 49 who had recovered from COVID-19. Specimen: peripheral blood.

The nucleotide sequence is given as TGTGCCAGCAGTATATGGGACAGCGGGGAGCTGTTTTTT. Protein translation: CASSIWDSGELFF. In this chain, TRBV9 is recombined with TRBJ2-2, with 7 bases matching TRBD1. Here V drops 5 bases and J drops 7 bases, and the junction holds 5 bases not matched to any gene. From its cysteine to its phenylalanine, the CDR3 spans 13 amino acids. Only the CDR3 region is kept as DNA, spanning 39 bases read in frame from base 1. From a lookup of the germline V gene, CDR1 and CDR2 are SGDLS and YYNGEE. The CDR3 plus the reference TRBV9 and TRBJ2-2 genes for the other parts give the full variable domain: DSGVTQTPKHLITATGQRVTLRCSPRSGDLSVYWYQQSLDQGLQFLIQYYNGEERAKGNILERFSAQQFPDLHSELNLSSLELGDSALYFCASSIWDSGELFFGEGSRLTVL.